This TCR beta chain was identified during a study of tumor-infiltrating lymphocytes in primary liver carcinoma. Details on this clonotype: Mismatch with germline at one junction end may stem from a read error.

A constant-region primer served to make TCR beta cDNA from roughly 500 ng total RNA. Slightly modified ARM-PCR, run as three nested multiplex PCR rounds, produced the TCR beta libraries. TRBV1-TRBV30 forward primers paired with a C-beta reverse primer drove the first two PCR rounds, about 9 cycles each. MiXCR, applied by TCRdb to the multiplex PCR reads, yields one record per CDR3 protein. The profile shows 300,000 to 350,000 distinct CDR3 sequences, approximately 65% of them singletons. CDR3 length: 13 residues. Germline-derived CDR1 and CDR2 are LNHDA and SQIVND (reference sequence). Extraction also yielded germline DNA, while blood RNA was obtained from unsorted whole blood.

Input material: peripheral blood. This sequence was found in a man in his forties with primary liver carcinoma and hepatitis B virus infection. This chain connects TRBV19 to TRBJ2-1; D is unresolved. CDR3 bases: TGTGCCAGTAGTATCGGACCGGCCAATAAGCAGTTCTTC. The encoded protein is CASSIGPANKQFF. The full variable domain, completed using reference TRBV19 and TRBJ2-1, is DGGITQSPKYLFRKEGQNVTLSCEQNLNHDAMYWYRQDPGQGLRLIYYSQIVNDFQKGDIAEGYSVSREKKESFPLTVTSAQKNPTAFYLCASSIGPANKQFFGPGTRLTVL.